What follows are 9 T cell receptor beta chains derived from one specimen sequenced in a study of cytomegalovirus exposure and HLA in healthy donors. The PCR was carried out with 60 Vbeta primers and 13 Jbeta primers. Data came from immunoSEQ multiplex PCR; TCRdb stores just in-frame clones and leaves some out. The sample shows roughly 120,000 clones, 65% to 80% of them seen only once. Sequenced input: PBMCs. The receptors were sampled from a man aged 55 to 70 in good health and CMV-seropositive.

This clone occurred a few times. This chain links TRBV28 with TRBJ1-2, with unresolved D. CDR1 and CDR2 (germline): MDHEN, SYDVKM. V was cut by 5 bases and J by 6 bases, with 7 bases left in between. The CDR3 loop spans 11 amino acids. The CDR3: CASSLADGYTF. The CDR3 DNA sequence: TGTGCCAGCAGTCTAGCAGATGGCTACACCTTC.

This chain uses TRBV30 with TRBJ1-2, with TRBD1 matching 7 bases. V lost 0 bases, J lost 4 bases, and 11 bases stayed unmatched. The CDR3 covers 16 residues. Germline V gives CDR1 GTSNPN, CDR2 SVGIG (reference sequence). CDR3 sequence reads: CAWSVGGSGGSYGYTF. In DNA form, the CDR3 reads TGTGCCTGGAGTGTAGGGGGCTCAGGGGGAAGCTATGGCTACACCTTC.

Concerning this clone: Compared with germline, one end of the junction differs, possibly owing to a read error. DNA of the CDR3: TGTTCCAGCAGCTCCTTCTCCAGAGCGGGAGACACAGATACGCAGTATTTT. Protein: CSSSSFSRAGDTDTQYF. The rearrangement joins TRBV7-9 to TRBJ2-3, with 8 nucleotides matching TRBD2. The germline gives CDR1 SEHNR, CDR2 FQNEAQ (reference sequence). The CDR3 totals 17 residues.

The V call is TRBV28, the J call TRBJ2-1; D perhaps matches TRBD2 (7 bases). CDR3 length: 13 residues. Germline V lookup: CDR1 MDHEN, CDR2 SYDVKM. V lost 7 bases, J lost 7 bases, and 14 bases lay in between. This CDR3 is CASKVGGANEQFF. CDR3 nucleotide sequence: TGTGCCAGCAAAGTTGGGGGGGCTAATGAGCAGTTCTTC.

The chain joins TRBV7-6 to TRBJ1-2; possible D gene TRBD1, 5 bases. V gave up 2 bases and J gave up 6 bases, with 13 bases separating them. Germline loops: CDR1 SGHVS, CDR2 FNYEAQ. This CDR3 has 14 amino acids. CDR3 bases: TGTGCCAGCAGCTTAAATGGCAGGGCCGATGGCTACACCTTC. Translating gives CASSLNGRADGYTF. The variable domain in full, with the rest retrieved from reference TRBV7-6 and TRBJ1-2, is GAGVSQSPRYKVTKRGQDVALRCDPISGHVSLYWYRQALGQGPEFLTYFNYEAQQDKSGLPNDRFSAERPEGSISTLTIQRTEQRDSAMYRCASSLNGRADGYTFGSGTRLTVV.

There are a few counts of this clone. The V call is TRBV5-5, the J call TRBJ2-7, with a possible D match to TRBD1 (7 bases). The germline V gene encodes CDR1 SGHKS and CDR2 YYEKEE (reference sequence). CDR3 length equals 14 residues. V was cut by 4 bases and J by 6 bases, with 17 bases left in between. The CDR3 DNA reads as TGTGCCAGCAGCGGGGGGACAGCGAGGACCGAGCAGTACTTC. Amino acid sequence: CASSGGTARTEQYF.

This chain joins TRBV10-3 and TRBJ1-1; D not resolved. Per the germline V gene, CDR1 is ENHRY and CDR2 is SYGVKD. Trimming shortened V by 6 bases and J by 5 bases, and 13 bases separated the two germline ends. The length of the CDR3 is 13 residues. In nucleotides, the CDR3 is TGTGCCATCAGGGGCCAGCCCAGGACTGAAGCTTTCTTT. Its translation is CAIRGQPRTEAFF.

The gene calls are TRBV5-1 and TRBJ2-2; D remains ambiguous. Germline CDR1 is SGHRS and CDR2 is YFSETQ. The CDR3 spans 15 residues. V dropped 0 bases and J dropped 2 bases, with 8 bases sitting between them. CDR3 nucleotide sequence: TGCGCCAGCAGCTTGGCTTCAGTTAACACCGGGGAGCTGTTTTTT. This gives the protein CASSLASVNTGELFF.

This clone has just one count. The chain joins TRBV7-2 to TRBJ2-6, with 8 bases aligning to TRBD1. Looked up from germline, CDR1 is SGHTA and CDR2 is FQGNSA. With 4 bases clipped from V and 4 bases from J, the junction kept 6 bases outside the gene matches. The CDR3 spans 16 residues. CDR3 in DNA: TGTGCCAGCAGCTCCTCTGACAGGGGAGGGGCCAACGTCCTGACTTTC. Translating gives CASSSSDRGGANVLTF. Together with reference TRBV7-2 and TRBJ2-6, the CDR3 gives the full variable domain: GAGVSQSPSNKVTEKGKDVELRCDPISGHTALYWYRQSLGQGLEFLIYFQGNSAPDKSGLPSDRFSAERTGGSVSTLTIQRTQQEDSAVYLCASSSSDRGGANVLTFGAGSRLTVL.